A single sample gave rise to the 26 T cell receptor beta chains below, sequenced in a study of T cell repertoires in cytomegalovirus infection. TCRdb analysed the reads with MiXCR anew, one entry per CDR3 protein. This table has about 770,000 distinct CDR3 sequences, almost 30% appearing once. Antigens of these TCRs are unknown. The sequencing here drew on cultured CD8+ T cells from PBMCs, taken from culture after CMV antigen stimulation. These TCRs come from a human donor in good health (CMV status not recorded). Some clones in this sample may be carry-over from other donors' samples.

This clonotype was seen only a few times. The CDR3 sequence: CASNGLALNNEQFF. As DNA, the CDR3 is TGTGCCAGCAACGGACTAGCGCTGAACAATGAGCAGTTCTTC. The chain couples TRBV7-9 to TRBJ2-1; TRBD2 matches 9 bases. The length of the CDR3 is 14 residues. The germline V gene has CDR1 SEHNR and CDR2 FQNEAQ (reference sequence). The junction had 6 bases not matched to a gene; V was cut back by 7 bases and J by 5 bases.

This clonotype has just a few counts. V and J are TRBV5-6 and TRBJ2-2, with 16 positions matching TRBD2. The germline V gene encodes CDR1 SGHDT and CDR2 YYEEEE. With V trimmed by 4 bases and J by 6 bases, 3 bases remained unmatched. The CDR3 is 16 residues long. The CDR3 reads CASSPGTSGGAGELFF. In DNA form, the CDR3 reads TGTGCCAGCAGCCCAGGGACTAGCGGGGGGGCCGGGGAGCTGTTTTTT. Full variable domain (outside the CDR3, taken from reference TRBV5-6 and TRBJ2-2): DAGVTQSPTHLIKTRGQQVTLRCSPKSGHDTVSWYQQALGQGPQFIFQYYEEEERQRGNFPDRFSGHQFPNYSSELNVNALLLGDSALYLCASSPGTSGGAGELFFGEGSRLTVL.

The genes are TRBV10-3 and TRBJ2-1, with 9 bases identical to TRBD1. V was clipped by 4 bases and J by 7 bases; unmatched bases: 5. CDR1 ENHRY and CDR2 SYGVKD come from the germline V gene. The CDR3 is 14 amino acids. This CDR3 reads CAISGGQGANEQFF. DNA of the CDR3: TGTGCCATCAGTGGGGGACAGGGTGCGAATGAGCAGTTCTTC.

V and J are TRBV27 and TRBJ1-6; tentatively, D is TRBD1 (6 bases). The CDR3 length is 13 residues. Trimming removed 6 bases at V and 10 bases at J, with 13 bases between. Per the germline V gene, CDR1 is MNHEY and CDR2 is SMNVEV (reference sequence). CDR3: CASRSGTPSPLHF. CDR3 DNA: TGTGCCAGCAGGAGCGGGACACCGTCACCCCTCCACTTT.

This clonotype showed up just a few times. The CDR3 is CASSHLPSGENNEQFF. The DNA of the CDR3 is TGTGCCAGCAGTCACTTACCTAGCGGGGAGAACAATGAGCAGTTCTTC. The rearrangement links TRBV6-2 or TRBV6-3 to TRBJ2-1; 9 bases fit TRBD2. V trimming: 5 bases; J trimming: 5 bases; junction bases outside the gene matches: 10. Germline-derived CDR1 and CDR2 are MNHEY and SVGEGT. The CDR3 has 16 residues.

As DNA, the CDR3 is TGTGCCAGCAAGGGGGCTAACTCCTACAATGAGCAGTTCTTC. Protein sequence: CASKGANSYNEQFF. V gene TRBV6-2 or TRBV6-3 combines with J gene TRBJ2-1, with 7 bases identical to TRBD1. The CDR3 is 14 residues long. With V trimmed by 7 bases and J by 0 bases, 3 bases remained unmatched. In germline, CDR1 is MNHEY, CDR2 SVGEGT.

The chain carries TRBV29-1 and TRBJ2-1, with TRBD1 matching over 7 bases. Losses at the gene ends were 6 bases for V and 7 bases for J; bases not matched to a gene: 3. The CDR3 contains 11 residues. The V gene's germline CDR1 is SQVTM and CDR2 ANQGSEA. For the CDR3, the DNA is TGCAGCGTGGACAGGATGAATGAGCAGTTCTTC. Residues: CSVDRMNEQFF.

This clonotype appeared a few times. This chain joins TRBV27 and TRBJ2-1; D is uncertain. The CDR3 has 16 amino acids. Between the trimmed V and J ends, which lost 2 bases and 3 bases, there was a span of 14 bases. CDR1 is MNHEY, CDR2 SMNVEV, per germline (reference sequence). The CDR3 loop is CASSLTSGYVYNEQFF. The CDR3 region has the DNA TGTGCCAGCAGTTTAACCTCAGGCTATGTCTACAATGAGCAGTTCTTC.

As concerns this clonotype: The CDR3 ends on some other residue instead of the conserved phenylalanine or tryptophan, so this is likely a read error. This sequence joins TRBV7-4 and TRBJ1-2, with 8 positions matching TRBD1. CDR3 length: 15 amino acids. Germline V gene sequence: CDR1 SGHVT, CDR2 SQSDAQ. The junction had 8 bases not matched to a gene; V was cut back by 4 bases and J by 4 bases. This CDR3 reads CASSSTGDEGYGYTL. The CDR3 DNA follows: TGTGCCAGCAGCTCGACAGGGGATGAAGGCTATGGCTACACCCTC.

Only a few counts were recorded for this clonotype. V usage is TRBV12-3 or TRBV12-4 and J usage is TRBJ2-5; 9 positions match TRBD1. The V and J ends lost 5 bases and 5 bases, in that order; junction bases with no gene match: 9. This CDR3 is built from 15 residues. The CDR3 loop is CASSLRTGDRETQYF. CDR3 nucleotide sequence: TGTGCCAGCAGTCTTAGGACAGGGGATCGGGAGACCCAGTACTTC.

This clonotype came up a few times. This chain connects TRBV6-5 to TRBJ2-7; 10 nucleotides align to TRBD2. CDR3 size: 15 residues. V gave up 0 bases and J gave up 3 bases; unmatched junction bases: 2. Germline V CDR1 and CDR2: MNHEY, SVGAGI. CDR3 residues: CASSYSGLAHYEQYF. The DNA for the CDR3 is TGTGCCAGCAGTTACTCGGGACTAGCGCACTACGAGCAGTACTTC.

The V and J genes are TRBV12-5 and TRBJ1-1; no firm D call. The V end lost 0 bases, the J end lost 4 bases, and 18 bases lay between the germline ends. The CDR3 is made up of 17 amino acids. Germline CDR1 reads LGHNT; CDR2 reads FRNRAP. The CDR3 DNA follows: TGTGCTAGTGGTTTGGTACTTAGGACCCCCCGTGCCACTGAAGCTTTCTTT. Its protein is CASGLVLRTPRATEAFF.

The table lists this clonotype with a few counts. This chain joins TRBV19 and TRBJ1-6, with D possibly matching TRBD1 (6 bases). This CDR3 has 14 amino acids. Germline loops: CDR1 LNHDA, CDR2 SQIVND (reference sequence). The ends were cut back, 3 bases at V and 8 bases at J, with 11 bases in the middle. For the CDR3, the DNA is TGTGCCAGTAGTATCACAGGGCGGGATTCACCCCTCCACTTT. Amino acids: CASSITGRDSPLHF.

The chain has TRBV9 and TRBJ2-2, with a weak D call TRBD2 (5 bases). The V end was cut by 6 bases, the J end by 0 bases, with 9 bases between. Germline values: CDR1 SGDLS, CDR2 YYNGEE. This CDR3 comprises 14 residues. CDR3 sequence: CASNGGPNTGELFF. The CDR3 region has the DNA TGTGCCAGCAACGGCGGGCCGAACACCGGGGAGCTGTTTTTT.

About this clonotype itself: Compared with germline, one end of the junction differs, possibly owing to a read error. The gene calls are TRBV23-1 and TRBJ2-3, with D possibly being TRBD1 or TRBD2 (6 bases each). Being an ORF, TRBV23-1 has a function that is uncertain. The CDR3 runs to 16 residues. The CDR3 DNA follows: TGCACCAGCAGTCTCGGGGGCCATGCGTATGGCGATACGCAGTATTTT. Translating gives CTSSLGGHAYGDTQYF.

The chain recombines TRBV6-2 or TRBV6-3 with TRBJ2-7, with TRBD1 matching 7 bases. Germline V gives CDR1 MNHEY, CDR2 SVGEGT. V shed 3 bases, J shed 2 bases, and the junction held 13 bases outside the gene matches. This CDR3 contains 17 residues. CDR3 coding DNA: TGTGCCAGCAGTTATGGAGACAGGGTGGACTTCCCCTACGAGCAGTACGTC. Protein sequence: CASSYGDRVDFPYEQYV.

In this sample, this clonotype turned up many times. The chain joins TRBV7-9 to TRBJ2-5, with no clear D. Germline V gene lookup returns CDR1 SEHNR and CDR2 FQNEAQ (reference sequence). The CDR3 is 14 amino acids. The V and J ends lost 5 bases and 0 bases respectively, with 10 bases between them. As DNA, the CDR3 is TGTGCCAGCAGCCCCCCCAAGTACCAAGAGACCCAGTACTTC. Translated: CASSPPKYQETQYF.

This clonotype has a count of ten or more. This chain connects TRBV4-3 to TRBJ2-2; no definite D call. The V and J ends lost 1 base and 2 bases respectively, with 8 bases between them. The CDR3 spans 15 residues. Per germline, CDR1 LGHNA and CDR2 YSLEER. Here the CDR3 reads CASSQAVDNTGELFF. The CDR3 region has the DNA TGCGCCAGCAGCCAAGCGGTCGACAACACCGGGGAGCTGTTTTTT.

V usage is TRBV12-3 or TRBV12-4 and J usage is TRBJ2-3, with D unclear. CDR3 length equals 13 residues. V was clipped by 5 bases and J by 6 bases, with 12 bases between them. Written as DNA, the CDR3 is TGTGCCAGCAGTCCGTCTCGGGTCGATACGCAGTATTTT. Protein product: CASSPSRVDTQYF.

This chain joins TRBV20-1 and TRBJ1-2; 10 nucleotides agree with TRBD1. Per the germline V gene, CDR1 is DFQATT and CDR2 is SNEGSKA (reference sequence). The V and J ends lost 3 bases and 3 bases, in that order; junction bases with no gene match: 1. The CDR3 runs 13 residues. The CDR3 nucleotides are TGCAGTGCTAGCGGGACAGGGGACTATGGCTACACCTTC. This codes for CSASGTGDYGYTF.

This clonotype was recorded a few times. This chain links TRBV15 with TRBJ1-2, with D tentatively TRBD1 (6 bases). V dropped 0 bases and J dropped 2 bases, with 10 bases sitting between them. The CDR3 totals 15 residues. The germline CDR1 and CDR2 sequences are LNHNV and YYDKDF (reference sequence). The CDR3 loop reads CATSRDSDRNYGYTF. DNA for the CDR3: TGTGCCACCAGCAGAGATTCCGACAGGAACTATGGCTACACCTTC.

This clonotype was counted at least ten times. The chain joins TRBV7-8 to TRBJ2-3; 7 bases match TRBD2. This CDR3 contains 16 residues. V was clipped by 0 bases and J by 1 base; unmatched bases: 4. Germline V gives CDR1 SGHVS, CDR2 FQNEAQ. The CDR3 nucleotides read TGTGCCAGCAGCTTAGCGGGGGGGTTCCGCACAGATACGCAGTATTTT. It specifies CASSLAGGFRTDTQYF.

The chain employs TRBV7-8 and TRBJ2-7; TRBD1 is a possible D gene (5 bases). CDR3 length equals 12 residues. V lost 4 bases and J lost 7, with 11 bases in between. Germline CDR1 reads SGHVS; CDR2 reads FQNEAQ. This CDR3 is CASSSGNREQYF. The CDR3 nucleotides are TGTGCCAGCAGCTCAGGGAATCGTGAGCAGTACTTC.

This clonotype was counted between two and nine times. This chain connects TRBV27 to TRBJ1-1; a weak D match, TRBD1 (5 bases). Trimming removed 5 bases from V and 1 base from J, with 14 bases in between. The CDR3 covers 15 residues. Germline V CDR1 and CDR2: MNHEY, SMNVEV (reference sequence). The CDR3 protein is CASSPGGGRNTEAFF. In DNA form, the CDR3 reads TGTGCCAGCAGTCCCGGGGGGGGAAGGAACACTGAAGCTTTCTTT.

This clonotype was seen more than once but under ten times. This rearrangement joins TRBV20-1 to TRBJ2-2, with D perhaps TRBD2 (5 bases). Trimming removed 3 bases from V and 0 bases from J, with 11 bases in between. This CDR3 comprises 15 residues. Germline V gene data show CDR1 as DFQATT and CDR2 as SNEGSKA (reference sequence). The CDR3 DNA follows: TGCAGTGCTAGGGGAGACGGGGCGAACACCGGGGAGCTGTTTTTT. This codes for CSARGDGANTGELFF.

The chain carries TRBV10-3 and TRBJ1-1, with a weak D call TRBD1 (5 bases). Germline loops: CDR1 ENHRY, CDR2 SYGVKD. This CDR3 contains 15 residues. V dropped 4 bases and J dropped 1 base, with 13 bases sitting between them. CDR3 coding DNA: TGTGCCATCAGTGTATATAGGGACGGGAACACTGAAGCTTTCTTT. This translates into CAISVYRDGNTEAFF.